These T cell receptor beta chains were read from a single sample in a study of blood T cell repertoires in COVID-19. Clones were read by immunoSEQ multiplex PCR, and TCRdb kept only the in-frame ones, dropping some. The sample contains around 260,000 clones, 86% of which appear only once. The sample was peripheral blood. The receptor source for this set is a man aged 40-50 years who had recovered from COVID-19. Both conserved end residues are part of each CDR3. A D gene is named only where the DNA matches it firmly. Part of the rows lack a size; the others show once, few, many or a class for expanded clones.

TRBJ2-7 TRBV5-5 - few CASSRQGYEQYF TGTGCCAGCAGCAGGCAGGGGTACGAGCAGTACTTC
TRBJ2-1 TRBV18 TRBD1 - CASSPPDRVAYNEQFF TGTGCCAGCTCACCACCAGACAGGGTGGCTTACAATGAGCAGTTCTTC
TRBJ2-2 TRBV10-3 - - CATRESGELFF TGTGCCACCCGGGAGTCCGGGGAGCTGTTTTTT
TRBJ2-7 TRBV27 TRBD2 - CASSPPPRTGGNYEQYF TGTGCCAGCAGTCCACCCCCGCGCACCGGGGGGAACTACGAGCAGTACTTC
TRBJ1-3 TRBV29-1 TRBD1 - CSGGQGAGNTIYF TGCAGCGGTGGACAGGGGGCTGGAAACACCATATATTTT
TRBJ2-7 TRBV7-9 - - CASSLEYLRGQYF TGTGCCAGCAGCTTAGAGTACCTACGAGGGCAGTACTTC
TRBJ2-7 TRBV5-1 TRBD2 - CASSLVLAGSYEQYF TGCGCCAGCAGCTTGGTGCTAGCGGGAAGCTACGAGCAGTACTTC
TRBJ2-5 TRBV12-5 TRBD1 - CASGWTGARETQYF TGTGCTAGTGGTTGGACAGGGGCGCGGGAGACCCAGTACTTC
TRBJ1-6 TRBV19 - once CASSMTLQGNSPLHF TGTGCCAGTAGTATGACGTTGCAGGGTAATTCACCCCTCCACTTT
TRBJ2-5 TRBV5-4 - once CASSSKDLGKETQYF TGTGCCAGCAGCTCGAAGGACTTGGGAAAGGAGACCCAGTACTTC
TRBJ2-2 TRBV5-6 - - CASSLVRARNTGELFF TGTGCCAGCAGCTTGGTGAGGGCCAGGAACACCGGGGAGCTGTTTTTT
TRBJ1-1 TRBV5-4 TRBD1 - CASSLPPGQGTEAFF TGTGCCAGCAGCTTGCCTCCGGGACAGGGCACTGAAGCTTTCTTT
TRBJ2-3 TRBV11-3 - - CASSLRGGTSTDTQYF TGTGCCAGCAGCTTAAGGGGGGGGACTAGCACAGATACGCAGTATTTT
TRBJ2-7 TRBV7-2 TRBD1 once CASSNRGRTYEQYF TGTGCCAGCAGCAACAGGGGGAGGACCTACGAGCAGTACTTC
TRBJ2-5 TRBV7-2 - - CASSLAFPRGGETQYF TGTGCCAGCAGCTTAGCCTTTCCTCGAGGTGGCGAGACCCAGTACTTC
TRBJ2-5 TRBV30 TRBD2 - CAWSFGLAGKETQYF TGTGCCTGGAGTTTTGGATTAGCGGGAAAAGAGACCCAGTACTTC
TRBJ2-1 TRBV3-1/TRBV3-2 - few CASSQVDRLGLHNEQFF TGTGCCAGCAGCCAAGTCGATCGCTTAGGACTACACAATGAGCAGTTCTTC
TRBJ1-4 TRBV11-2 - once CASSHGAATNEKLFF TGTGCCAGCAGCCATGGGGCTGCAACTAATGAAAAACTGTTTTTT
TRBJ2-7 TRBV13 TRBD2 - CASSSAGLANSYEQYF TGTGCCAGCAGCTCGGCAGGACTAGCGAACTCCTACGAGCAGTACTTC
TRBJ2-5 TRBV2 - - CASSIRWGEETQYF TGTGCCAGCAGTATCCGTTGGGGGGAAGAGACCCAGTACTTC
TRBJ1-1 TRBV18 TRBD1 - CASSPAGGEGTEAFF TGTGCCAGCTCGCCCGCAGGGGGCGAGGGGACTGAAGCTTTCTTT
TRBJ2-3 TRBV19 - few CASSVRHYPTDTQYF TGTGCCAGTAGTGTCAGACATTATCCCACAGATACGCAGTATTTT
TRBJ2-7 TRBV5-5 TRBD1 - CASSQQGAKIHEQYF TGTGCCAGCAGCCAACAGGGGGCGAAGATCCACGAGCAGTACTTC
TRBJ2-3 TRBV5-8 TRBD2 - CASSLWASGSRPRDTQYF TGTGCCAGCAGCTTGTGGGCTAGCGGGAGTAGACCAAGAGATACGCAGTATTTT
TRBJ2-1 TRBV2 TRBD2 - CASRGLAGTNRINEQFF TGTGCCAGCAGGGGATTAGCGGGAACCAACCGGATCAATGAGCAGTTCTTC
TRBJ2-7 TRBV19 - - CASSTGYSYEQYF TGTGCCAGTAGTACAGGGTACTCCTACGAGCAGTACTTC